Following are 14 T cell receptor beta chains from one sample sequenced in a study of T cell repertoires in cytomegalovirus infection. TCRdb analysed the reads with MiXCR anew, one entry per CDR3 protein. The table lists some 270,000 distinct CDR3 sequences, over 15% of them singletons. Sequenced sample: CD8+ T cells from PBMCs. All receptors derive from a human donor in good health (CMV status not recorded). Some clones in this sample may be carry-over from other donors' samples.

This clonotype was detected only a few times. The chain recombines TRBV5-4 with TRBJ2-5; 10 positions agree with TRBD2. The CDR3 totals 17 residues. Germline-derived CDR1 and CDR2 are SGHNT and YYREEE (reference sequence). V lost 0 bases to trimming and J lost 5 bases; unmatched junction nucleotides: 10. The CDR3 region is CASSLDRLAGAGETQYF. DNA for the CDR3: TGTGCCAGCAGCTTGGATCGGCTAGCGGGGGCCGGGGAGACCCAGTACTTC.

The genes are TRBV7-2 and TRBJ1-2, with D unclear. The germline V and J ends were trimmed by 5 bases and 5 bases, with 18 bases remaining between them. The length of the CDR3 is 15 residues. From germline, CDR1 is SGHTA and CDR2 FQGNSA. CDR3 coding DNA: TGTGCCAGCAGCCGCCTCTGGACCGCTCGGTATGGCTACACCTTC. It encodes CASSRLWTARYGYTF.

This clonotype has a handful of counts. The rearrangement joins TRBV27 to TRBJ1-2, with D perhaps TRBD1 (5 bases). Germline V lookup: CDR1 MNHEY, CDR2 SMNVEV (reference sequence). V was pared by 2 bases and J by 5 bases, with 12 bases between. This CDR3 is 14 amino acids long. CDR3: CASSLRDSGYGYTF. CDR3 bases: TGTGCCAGCAGTTTACGGGACTCAGGATATGGCTACACCTTC.

Many counts were recorded for this clonotype. This chain uses TRBV7-6 with TRBJ2-7; 13 positions agree with TRBD2. CDR1 SGHVS and CDR2 FNYEAQ come from the germline V gene. V lost 3 bases and J lost 7; bases outside the gene matches: 0. This CDR3 has 13 amino acids. The CDR3 reads CASSLGLAGEQYF. In nucleotides, the CDR3 is TGTGCCAGCAGCTTGGGACTAGCGGGAGAGCAGTACTTC.

This clonotype turned up a few times. V and J are TRBV4-1 and TRBJ2-1; TRBD1 is a possible D gene (6 bases). The germline V gene encodes CDR1 MGHRA and CDR2 YSYEKL. V lost 3 bases to trimming and J lost 2 bases, with 11 bases between them. CDR3 size: 15 residues. CDR3 nucleotides: TGCGCCAGCAGCCAGGACAGTGCGCCCTACAATGAGCAGTTCTTC. Its protein product is CASSQDSAPYNEQFF.

In its sample, this clonotype was seen many times. The rearrangement joins TRBV20-1 to TRBJ1-2; 8 nucleotides match TRBD1. This CDR3 contains 14 residues. The V gene end was trimmed by 0 bases and the J gene end by 4 bases; junction bases not matched to a gene: 4. Germline V gene sequence: CDR1 DFQATT, CDR2 SNEGSKA (reference sequence). DNA of the CDR3: TGCAGTGCTAGAGAGAGGACAGGGCCCTATGGCTACACCTTC. Translating it yields CSARERTGPYGYTF.

This clonotype was recorded many times. This sequence joins TRBV5-1 and TRBJ2-5; tentatively, D is TRBD2 (7 bases). Germline CDR1 and CDR2: SGHRS and YFSETQ. Trimming removed 1 base from V and 2 bases from J, with 15 bases in between. The CDR3 is 16 residues long. The CDR3 DNA reads as TGCGCCAGCAGCTTGATAGGGGGGGGCCCACAAGAGACCCAGTACTTC. Encoded protein: CASSLIGGGPQETQYF.

This clonotype appeared a few times. The rearrangement joins TRBV7-3 to TRBJ2-1; D is undetermined. Between the trimmed V and J ends, which lost 1 base and 6 bases, there was a span of 16 bases. The CDR3 contains 16 residues. From germline, CDR1 is SGHTA and CDR2 FQGTGA. The CDR3 DNA reads as TGTGCCAGCAGCTTAATGGGGTGGGTCCAGCCCAATGAGCAGTTCTTC. Translated: CASSLMGWVQPNEQFF. Looking up the rest from reference TRBV7-3 and TRBJ2-1 gives the full variable domain: GAGVSQTPSNKVTEKGKYVELRCDPISGHTALYWYRQSLGQGPEFLIYFQGTGAADDSGLPNDRFFAVRPEGSVSTLKIQRTERGDSAVYLCASSLMGWVQPNEQFFGPGTRLTVL.

This clonotype turned up a few times. The gene calls are TRBV6-5 and TRBJ1-1, with D possibly being TRBD1 (5 bases). From germline, CDR1 is MNHEY and CDR2 SVGAGI. Trimming shortened V by 5 bases and J by 11 bases, and 18 bases separated the two germline ends. The CDR3 extends over 13 amino acids. This CDR3 is CASSLRGDLDAFF. CDR3 in DNA: TGTGCCAGCAGTCTAAGAGGGGATCTGGACGCTTTCTTT.

The CDR3 spells CASSPGPSGDTQYF. CDR3 in DNA: TGTGCCAGCAGCCCGGGACCTAGCGGGGATACGCAGTATTTT. The gene calls are TRBV6-1 and TRBJ2-3, with TRBD2 matching over 8 bases. V lost 6 bases to trimming and J lost 6 bases; unmatched junction nucleotides: 8. Germline CDR1 reads MNHNS; CDR2 reads SASEGT. The CDR3 contains 14 residues.

This clonotype was observed at least ten times. This rearrangement joins TRBV7-8 to TRBJ2-1, with a possible D match to TRBD1 (6 bases). V was trimmed by 5 bases and J by 2 bases, leaving 19 bases between them. Looked up from germline, CDR1 is SGHVS and CDR2 is FQNEAQ. The CDR3 extends over 17 amino acids. In DNA form, the CDR3 reads TGTGCCAGCAGCCGGACCGGGACAAATAACCCCTACAATGAGCAGTTCTTC. Translated, it gives CASSRTGTNNPYNEQFF.

This clonotype was found many times. The DNA of the CDR3 is TGCGCCAGCAGCCCGAAACTCCAGGACGCCTCCTACGAGCAGTACTTC. Translating gives CASSPKLQDASYEQYF. V usage is TRBV4-1 and J usage is TRBJ2-7; D unresolved. CDR3 length: 16 amino acids. V gave up 4 bases and J gave up 0 bases, with 16 bases separating them. Germline values: CDR1 MGHRA, CDR2 YSYEKL.

The chain joins TRBV6-6 to TRBJ2-7, with D unresolved. This CDR3 spans 13 amino acids. V dropped 8 bases and J dropped 3 bases, with 14 bases sitting between them. Germline V gene data show CDR1 as MNHNY and CDR2 as SVGAGI (reference sequence). CDR3 loop: CASSGEGYYEQYF. The CDR3 DNA is TGTGCCAGCTCGGGCGAAGGGTACTACGAGCAGTACTTC.

J is TRBJ2-6 and V is TRBV2; TRBD1 might be the D (5 bases). The CDR3 extends over 14 amino acids. In germline, CDR1 is SNHLY, CDR2 FYNNEI. V was pared by 8 bases and J by 2 bases, with 10 bases between. DNA for the CDR3: TGTGCCAGCGCTACAGGAGCTGGGGCCAACGTCCTGACTTTC. It codes for CASATGAGANVLTF.